A selection of T cell receptor beta chains follows, all from one sample in a study of CD4+ T cells in melanoma. Assay: immunoSEQ multiplex PCR; the TCRdb copy retains only in-frame clones and omits some. The sample has 20,000 or so clones; around 80% are singletons. The receptors originated from a human donor with melanoma. Each CDR3 is given with its conserved first and last residue. Each record gives: clone size, J gene, D gene, V gene, CDR3 protein, CDR3 DNA. A D gene is named only where the DNA matches it firmly. Only part of the rows carry a size: once, few, many, or a class if the clone is expanded.

>-|TRBJ1-1|-|TRBV6-5
CASSSLTVNTEAFF
TGTGCCAGCAGTTCGTTGACGGTAAACACTGAAGCTTTCTTT
>-|TRBJ1-2|-|TRBV9
CASSSLVDGLYGYTF
TGTGCCAGCAGCTCGCTGGTGGACGGGCTCTACGGCTACACCTTC
>-|TRBJ2-2|-|TRBV29-1
CSVAGRGGNTGELFF
TGCAGCGTTGCAGGTCGCGGAGGGAACACCGGGGAGCTGTTTTTT
>-|TRBJ1-6|-|TRBV27
CASSRVSDSPLHF
TGTGCCAGCAGCCGGGTCAGTGATTCACCCCTCCACTTT
>once|TRBJ2-5|-|TRBV23-1
CASSPRRSAQYF
TGCGCCAGCAGTCCCAGGCGCAGCGCCCAGTACTTC
>-|TRBJ1-4|-|TRBV18
CASSPGGDPTNEKLFF
TGTGCCAGCTCACCGGGCGGGGATCCAACTAATGAAAAACTGTTTTTT
>-|TRBJ1-4|-|TRBV18
CASSTLGGGDEKLFF
TGTGCCAGCTCGACTCTCGGGGGAGGGGATGAAAAACTGTTTTTT
>-|TRBJ1-1|-|TRBV25-1
CASSTGRAEAFF
TGTGCCAGCAGCACAGGGCGGGCTGAAGCTTTCTTT
>-|TRBJ2-1|-|TRBV4-1
CASSQAPIPSDEQFF
TGCGCCAGCAGCCAAGCCCCGATCCCTTCCGATGAGCAGTTCTTC
>-|TRBJ2-1|TRBD2|TRBV4-1
CASSHPPSGGYNEQFF
TGCGCCAGCAGCCATCCCCCTAGCGGGGGGTACAATGAGCAGTTCTTC
>-|TRBJ2-1|-|TRBV7-3
CASSLKLYNEQFF
TGTGCCAGCAGCTTAAAACTCTACAATGAGCAGTTCTTC
>-|TRBJ2-7|-|TRBV18
CASSPGGHSYEQYF
TGTGCCAGCTCACCAGGAGGGCACTCCTACGAGCAGTACTTC
>-|TRBJ2-3|TRBD1|TRBV28
CASSLDRGASTDTQYF
TGTGCCAGCAGCCTAGACAGGGGGGCTAGCACAGATACGCAGTATTTT
>-|TRBJ2-2|TRBD1|TRBV5-1
CASRTGGYATGELFF
TGCGCCAGCAGAACAGGGGGCTACGCCACCGGGGAGCTGTTTTTT
>few|TRBJ1-1|-|TRBV6-6
CASSPLGADAGTEAFF
TGTGCCAGCTCCCCGCTCGGGGCGGACGCGGGCACTGAAGCTTTCTTT
>-|TRBJ2-5|TRBD2|TRBV19
CASSPAVRGGIQETQYF
TGTGCCAGTAGCCCCGCTGTTCGGGGGGGGATTCAAGAGACCCAGTACTTC
>few|TRBJ1-2|TRBD1|TRBV2
CASREKGGRGYGYTF
TGTGCCAGCAGGGAAAAAGGGGGCCGTGGCTATGGCTACACCTTC
>few|TRBJ2-5|TRBD2|TRBV11-2
CASSLEASGGATRKTQYF
TGTGCCAGCAGCTTAGAGGCTAGCGGGGGGGCAACTAGAAAGACCCAGTACTTC
>-|TRBJ1-1|-|TRBV29-1
CSVGQKNTEAFF
TGCAGCGTCGGACAGAAGAACACTGAAGCTTTCTTT
>-|TRBJ2-7|-|TRBV6-1
CASSEYRGGYEQYF
TGTGCCAGCAGTGAATATAGGGGAGGCTACGAGCAGTACTTC
>-|TRBJ1-2|TRBD1|TRBV10-2
CASSQKGQLWVYGYTF
TGCGCCAGCAGTCAAAAGGGACAGCTCTGGGTCTATGGCTACACCTTC
>-|TRBJ1-5|TRBD1|TRBV5-1
CASSFDRGGPQHF
TGCGCCAGCAGCTTCGACAGGGGAGGCCCCCAGCATTTT
>-|TRBJ2-5|-|TRBV7-3
CASSLMDGETQYF
TGTGCCAGCAGCTTAATGGACGGGGAGACCCAGTACTTC
>few|TRBJ2-3|TRBD2|TRBV6-6
CASRAGGTTDTQYF
TGTGCCAGCAGAGCGGGGGGTACCACAGATACGCAGTATTTT
>-|TRBJ2-2|-|TRBV6-6
CASSYSGQNTGELFF
TGTGCCAGCAGTTACTCGGGACAGAACACCGGGGAGCTGTTTTTT
>once|TRBJ1-4|-|TRBV27
CASGPRLSDNEKLFF
TGTGCCAGCGGACCGCGGCTTTCTGATAATGAAAAACTGTTTTTT
>-|TRBJ1-2|-|TRBV19
CASSISLQGQRRWNYGYTF
TGTGCCAGTAGTATATCCCTCCAGGGCCAGCGAAGATGGAACTATGGCTACACCTTT
>-|TRBJ1-4|TRBD1|TRBV4-1
CASSQGLRGHGNEKLFF
TGCGCCAGCAGCCAAGGTCTCAGGGGGCATGGTAATGAAAAACTGTTTTTT
>few|TRBJ2-5|-|TRBV18
CASSPSHSQETQYF
TGTGCCAGCTCACCATCACACTCACAAGAGACCCAGTACTTC